This is a list of T cell receptor beta chains from one sample in a study of blood T cell repertoires in COVID-19. Assay used: immunoSEQ multiplex PCR; TCRdb lists only in-frame clones, some missing. The profile shows more than 80,000 clones, approximately 80% of them singletons. The sequencing sample was made of peripheral blood. Receptors originate from a human donor in a cohort sampled during active COVID-19. Both conserved end residues are part of each CDR3. The order of the fields is J gene, D gene, CDR3 length, clone size, V gene, CDR3 DNA, CDR3 protein. A D gene is named only where the DNA matches it firmly. A clone size is listed for some rows: how often the clone was seen (once, few, many), or a class if it is expanded.

TRBJ2-3 - 16 - TRBV15 TGTGCCACCAGCAGAGATTTCCTTTCCAGCACAGATACGCAGTATTTT CATSRDFLSSTDTQYF
TRBJ2-7 - 13 - TRBV6-6 TGTGCCAGCAGCCCCGTACAGTCCTACGAGCAGTACTTC CASSPVQSYEQYF
TRBJ1-2 - 14 - TRBV5-1 TGCGCCAGCAGCTTCCTCTCAGGGGACTATGGCTACACCTTC CASSFLSGDYGYTF
TRBJ1-4 - 14 - TRBV3-1/TRBV3-2 TGTGCCAGCAGTCAGGGGAGGGGCCAGGAAAAACTGTTTTTT CASSQGRGQEKLFF
TRBJ2-5 TRBD2 18 - TRBV19 TGTGCCAGCTCCGATCAAGCCCCTGGACTAGCGGTAGGGGAGACCCAGTACTTC CASSDQAPGLAVGETQYF
TRBJ1-3 - 15 - TRBV11-2 TGTGCCAGCAGCTTAGGTACCAGGGTTGGAAACACCATATATTTT CASSLGTRVGNTIYF
TRBJ1-5 - 17 once TRBV28 TGTGCCAGCAGTCTCCATCCGGGCCTCGGGGGAAGTCAGCCCCAGCATTTT CASSLHPGLGGSQPQHF
TRBJ2-1 - 13 few TRBV9 TGTGCCAGCAGCGTAAATATATACAATGAGCAGTTCTTC CASSVNIYNEQFF
TRBJ2-4 TRBD1 13 - TRBV7-9 TGTGCCAGCACCGGGACAGGGAAAAACATTCAGTACTTC CASTGTGKNIQYF
TRBJ1-6 - 14 medium-sized TRBV30 TGTGCCTGGCAAGGGGGCTCCTATAATTCACCCCTCCACTTT CAWQGGSYNSPLHF
TRBJ1-5 - 13 - TRBV12-3/TRBV12-4 TGTGCCAGCACCCTCGACAGAAATCAGCCCCAGCATTTT CASTLDRNQPQHF
TRBJ2-3 - 13 few TRBV24-1 TGTGCCACCAGCCCCGGAGGGTCGGGTACGCAGTATTTT CATSPGGSGTQYF
TRBJ2-7 - 13 - TRBV6-5 TGTGCCAGCAGCTTGACACAAACCTACGAGCAGTACTTC CASSLTQTYEQYF
TRBJ2-5 TRBD2 16 - TRBV5-1 TGCGCCAGCAGCTTGTGGGCTAGCGGACTGCAAGAGACCCAGTACTTC CASSLWASGLQETQYF
TRBJ2-7 TRBD1 16 - TRBV14 TGTGCCAGCAGCCAAGAAACAGGGGGTGTCTCCTACGAGCAGTACTTC CASSQETGGVSYEQYF
TRBJ2-5 - 11 - TRBV6-2/TRBV6-3 TGTGCCAGCAGTTCTTCAGAGACCCAGTACTTC CASSSSETQYF
TRBJ1-4 TRBD1 14 - TRBV2 TGTGCCAGCAGGGGACAGGGTGTAGCGGAAAAACTGTTTTTT CASRGQGVAEKLFF
TRBJ1-3 TRBD1 15 - TRBV9 TGTGCCAGCAGCGTAGGGACAGGGGCTGGAAACACCATATATTTT CASSVGTGAGNTIYF
TRBJ1-4 - 15 - TRBV5-4 TGTGCCAGCAGCTTGGGCCTTTACAGTAATGAAAAACTGTTTTTT CASSLGLYSNEKLFF
TRBJ1-1 - 15 - TRBV11-2 TGTGCCAGCAGCTCCCGATCTACAGGGAACACTGAAGCTTTCTTT CASSSRSTGNTEAFF
TRBJ2-5 - 14 - TRBV19 TGTGCCGCCAATGGAGGAGGGGTCCGGGAGACCCAGTACTTC CAANGGGVRETQYF
TRBJ2-5 - 15 - TRBV28 TGTGCCAGCAGTTTAGTCGAGGGCCCGTTGAGGACCCAGTACTTC CASSLVEGPLRTQYF
TRBJ1-2 - 13 - TRBV6-5 TGTGCCAGCAGTACCTCTTGGGGGGGTGGCTACACCTTC CASSTSWGGGYTF
TRBJ2-7 TRBD2 16 - TRBV7-9 TGTGCCAGCAGCTTAGAGGGGACCGGGACTAGTCGTAAGCAGTACTTC CASSLEGTGTSRKQYF
TRBJ1-2 - 12 - TRBV4-1 TGCGCCAGCAGCCAAGGTCCGTTCGGCTACACCTTC CASSQGPFGYTF
TRBJ2-3 - 14 - TRBV21-1 TGTGCCAGCAGCATTCCGGGAGGGCCGAATACGCAGTATTTT CASSIPGGPNTQYF
TRBJ2-2 TRBD2 16 many TRBV7-9 TGTGCCAGCAGCCCCGGACTAGCGGCGAACACCGGGGAGCTGTTTTTT CASSPGLAANTGELFF
TRBJ1-5 - 14 - TRBV28 TGTGCCAGCAGTTTACAGGGATCCAAGCAGCCCCAGCATTTT CASSLQGSKQPQHF
TRBJ2-2 - 16 - TRBV5-1 TGCGCCAGCAGCCCTGGGGCTCTAGCGAACACCGGGGAGCTGTTTTTT CASSPGALANTGELFF
TRBJ1-5 - 15 - TRBV5-1 TGCGCCAGCAGACCGACATTTGAAGGCAATCAGCCCCAGCATTTT CASRPTFEGNQPQHF
TRBJ1-5 TRBD1 15 - TRBV7-9 TGTGCCAGCAGCTTTGGACAGGGCGCAGGGCAGCCCCAGCATTTT CASSFGQGAGQPQHF
TRBJ2-6 - 15 once TRBV20-1 TGCAGTGCTAGTACAGCACTCTCTGGGGCCAACGTCCTGACTTTC CSASTALSGANVLTF
TRBJ2-7 - 16 - TRBV28 TGTGCCAGCAGTACAGTTTCTCCCTTATTGCTCTACGAGCAGTACTTC CASSTVSPLLLYEQYF
TRBJ1-5 TRBD1 13 - TRBV28 TGTGCCAGCTCAAGAGGGGGCGTGCAGCCCCAGCATTTT CASSRGGVQPQHF
TRBJ2-1 - 18 - TRBV24-1 TGTGCCACCAGTGATCCTCCTAGTGAGGGAGTCGCCAGGAATGAGCAGTTCTTC CATSDPPSEGVARNEQFF